This TCR beta chain is from a study of T cell responses to AZD1222 COVID-19 vaccine. The wider study: Second-dose schedules of about 4 or about 12 weeks were combined. Overall study results and limits: Scientists sampled the repertoires only once the peak T cell response had passed. Per reports, nearly half of all spike-specific TCRs target regions that are unmutated in variants. Most donors were white British, females outnumbered males, and clonal diversity was possibly underestimated.

The protocol was immunoSEQ multiplex PCR, while the TCRdb copy is restricted to in-frame clones and leaves out a portion. Counted here are 55,000 to 90,000 clones, 84% occurring once; the ten biggest clones make up 9.8%. In regard to this clone: Its antigen is not identified.

Germline V gene data show CDR1 as SGHRS and CDR2 as YFSETQ. CDR3 length: 15 amino acids. Trimming left V 2 bases short and J 5 bases short, with 14 bases between. Sequencing used peripheral blood, obtained on day 0 of AZD1222 vaccination. The TCR originated in an adult in good health. The chain carries TRBV5-1 and TRBJ2-4, with a possible D match to TRBD1 (6 bases). The CDR3 is CASSLYQGQENIQYF. The CDR3 DNA reads as TGCGCCAGCAGCTTATATCAGGGGCAGGAAAACATTCAGTACTTC.